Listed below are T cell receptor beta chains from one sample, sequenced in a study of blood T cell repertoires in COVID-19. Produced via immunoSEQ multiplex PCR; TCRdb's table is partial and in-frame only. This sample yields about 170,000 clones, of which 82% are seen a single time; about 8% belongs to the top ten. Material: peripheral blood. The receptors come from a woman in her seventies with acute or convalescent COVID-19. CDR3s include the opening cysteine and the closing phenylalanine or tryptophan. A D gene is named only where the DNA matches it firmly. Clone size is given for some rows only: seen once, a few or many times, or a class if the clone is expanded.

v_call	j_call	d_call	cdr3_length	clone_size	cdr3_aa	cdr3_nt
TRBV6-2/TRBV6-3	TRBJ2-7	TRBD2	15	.	CASSPVSGGGYEQYF	TGTGCCAGCAGCCCTGTTAGCGGGGGGGGCTACGAGCAGTACTTC
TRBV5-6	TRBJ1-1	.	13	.	CASSLYRGMYAFF	TGTGCCAGCAGCTTGTACCGGGGGATGTATGCTTTCTTT
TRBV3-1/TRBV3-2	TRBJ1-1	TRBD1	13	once	CASSLRGLSEAFF	TGTGCCAGCAGCCTCAGGGGGTTGTCTGAAGCTTTCTTT
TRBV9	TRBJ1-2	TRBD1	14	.	CASSATGTDYGYTF	TGTGCCAGCAGCGCCACCGGGACAGACTATGGCTACACCTTC
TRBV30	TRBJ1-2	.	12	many	CAWGQGPMGYTF	TGTGCCTGGGGCCAGGGGCCAATGGGCTACACCTTC
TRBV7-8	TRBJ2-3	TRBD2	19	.	CASSLASHISGVRTDTQYF	TGTGCCAGCAGCTTAGCGTCCCACATTAGCGGGGTCCGCACAGATACGCAGTATTTT
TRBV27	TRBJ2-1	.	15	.	CASSFQGASNNEQFF	TGTGCCAGCAGTTTCCAGGGCGCTAGTAACAATGAGCAGTTCTTC
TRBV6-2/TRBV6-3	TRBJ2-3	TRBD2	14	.	CASSPGLATDTQYF	TGTGCCAGCAGTCCCGGACTAGCCACAGATACGCAGTATTTT
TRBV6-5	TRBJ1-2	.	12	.	CASSRGGYGYTF	TGTGCCAGCAGTAGGGGGGGCTATGGCTACACCTTC
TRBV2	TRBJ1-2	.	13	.	CAGSGWERDGYTF	TGTGCCGGCAGCGGTTGGGAGAGGGATGGCTACACCTTC
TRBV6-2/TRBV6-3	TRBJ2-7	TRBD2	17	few	CASSYTSGRNPGYEQYF	TGTGCCAGCAGTTACACTAGCGGCCGGAATCCCGGCTACGAGCAGTACTTC
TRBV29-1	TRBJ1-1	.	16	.	CSVAPFIERMNTEAFF	TGCAGCGTTGCCCCCTTCATAGAGAGGATGAACACTGAAGCTTTCTTT
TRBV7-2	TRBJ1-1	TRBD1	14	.	CASSIAGGQGDAFF	TGTGCCAGCAGCATAGCCGGGGGACAGGGCGACGCTTTCTTT
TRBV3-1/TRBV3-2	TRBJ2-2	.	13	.	CASRPTGTGELFF	TGTGCCAGCAGGCCCACAGGGACCGGGGAGCTGTTTTTT
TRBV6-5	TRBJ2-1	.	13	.	CATGSTRNNEQFF	TGTGCCACCGGTTCGACTAGAAACAATGAGCAGTTCTTC
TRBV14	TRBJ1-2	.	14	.	CASSPLDSNYGYTF	TGTGCCAGCAGCCCCTTAGACAGCAACTATGGCTACACCTTC
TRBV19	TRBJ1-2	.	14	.	CASSMAEANYGYTF	TGTGCCAGTAGTATGGCAGAGGCTAACTATGGCTACACCTTC
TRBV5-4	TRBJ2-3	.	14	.	CASSLREVSDTQYF	TGTGCCAGCAGCTTGAGGGAGGTCTCAGATACGCAGTATTTT
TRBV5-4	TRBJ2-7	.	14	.	CASSIEIGGYEQYF	TGTGCCAGCAGCATAGAAATCGGGGGTTATGAGCAGTACTTC
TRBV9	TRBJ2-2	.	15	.	CASSVRPMGTGELFF	TGTGCCAGCAGCGTGCGGCCGATGGGCACCGGGGAGCTGTTTTTT
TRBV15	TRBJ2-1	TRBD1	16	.	CATSRVRDREGWEQFF	TGTGCCACCAGCAGAGTTCGGGACAGGGAAGGATGGGAGCAGTTCTTC
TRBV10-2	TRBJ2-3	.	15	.	CASSTLRTVTDTQYF	TGCGCCAGCAGTACTCTAAGGACTGTTACAGATACGCAGTATTTT
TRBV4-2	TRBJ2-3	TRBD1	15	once	CASSQEGQNTDTQYF	TGTGCCAGCAGCCAAGAGGGACAGAACACAGATACGCAGTATTTT
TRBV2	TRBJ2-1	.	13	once	CASIANRGNEQFF	TGTGCCAGTATAGCCAATAGAGGAAATGAGCAGTTCTTC
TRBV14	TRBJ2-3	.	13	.	CASRVGGTDTQYF	TGTGCCAGCCGGGTGGGAGGCACAGATACGCAGTATTTT
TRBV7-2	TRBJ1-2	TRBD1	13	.	CASSPGQGLGYTF	TGTGCCAGCAGCCCGGGACAGGGCCTTGGCTACACCTTC
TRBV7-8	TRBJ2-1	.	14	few	CASERASSYNEQFF	TGTGCCAGTGAGCGGGCGAGCTCCTACAATGAGCAGTTCTTC
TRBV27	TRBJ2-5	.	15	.	CASSSKAGYQETQYF	TGTGCCAGCAGTTCTAAGGCAGGGTACCAAGAGACCCAGTACTTC
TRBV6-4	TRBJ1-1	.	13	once	CASSAGGDTEAFF	TGTGCCAGCAGCGCCGGGGGGGACACTGAAGCTTTCTTT
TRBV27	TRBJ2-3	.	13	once	CASSFTGKDTQYF	TGTGCCAGCAGTTTTACAGGGAAAGATACGCAGTATTTT
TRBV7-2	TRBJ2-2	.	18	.	CASSLAGGAAQNTGELFF	TGTGCCAGCAGCTTAGCGGGGGGGGCAGCCCAGAACACCGGGGAGCTGTTTTTT
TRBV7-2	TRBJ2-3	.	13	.	CASSFTKTDTQYF	TGTGCCAGCAGCTTTACTAAAACAGATACGCAGTATTTT
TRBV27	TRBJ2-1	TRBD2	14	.	CASSLSREDNEQFF	TGTGCCAGCAGTTTATCGCGGGAGGACAATGAGCAGTTCTTC
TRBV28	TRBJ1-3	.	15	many	CASTPLRSSGNTIYF	TGTGCCAGCACCCCGTTAAGGAGCTCTGGAAACACCATATATTTT
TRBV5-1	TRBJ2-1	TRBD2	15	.	CASSSTTSGSNEQFF	TGCGCCAGCAGCTCAACAACTAGCGGGAGCAATGAGCAGTTCTTC
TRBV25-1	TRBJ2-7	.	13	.	CASLGPLSYEQYF	TGTGCCAGCCTCGGTCCCCTTAGCTACGAGCAGTACTTC
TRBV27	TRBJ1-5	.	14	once	CASSFQSSNQPQHF	TGTGCCAGCAGTTTTCAGTCTAGCAATCAGCCCCAGCATTTT
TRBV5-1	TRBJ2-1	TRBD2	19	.	CASSLGLAGVVNSYNEQFF	TGCGCCAGCAGCTTGGGGCTAGCGGGGGTGGTAAACTCCTACAATGAGCAGTTCTTC
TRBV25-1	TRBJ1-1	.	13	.	CASSERGITEAFF	TGTGCCAGCAGTGAACGGGGGATCACTGAAGCTTTCTTT
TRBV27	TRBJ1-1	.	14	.	CASSPWGGDTEAFF	TGTGCCAGCAGTCCCTGGGGGGGGGACACTGAAGCTTTCTTT
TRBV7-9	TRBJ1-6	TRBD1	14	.	CASSQGQGGSPLHF	TGTGCCAGCAGCCAGGGACAGGGAGGCTCACCCCTCCACTTT
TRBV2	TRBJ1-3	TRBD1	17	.	CASNRQGAGSLGNTIYF	TGTGCCAGCAATCGACAGGGAGCGGGCTCTCTGGGAAACACCATATATTTT
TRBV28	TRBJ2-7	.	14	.	CASSSPVLSYEQYF	TGTGCCAGCAGTTCCCCCGTCCTCTCCTACGAGCAGTACTTC
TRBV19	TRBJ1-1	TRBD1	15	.	CASSAQGDMDTEAFF	TGTGCCAGTAGTGCACAGGGGGACATGGACACTGAAGCTTTCTTT
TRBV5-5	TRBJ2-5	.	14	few	CASSLGGIQETQYF	TGTGCCAGCAGCTTGGGGGGCATCCAAGAGACCCAGTACTTC
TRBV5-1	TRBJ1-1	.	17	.	CASSLGGSHQGDTEAFF	TGCGCCAGCAGCTTGGGGGGCAGCCATCAAGGCGATACTGAAGCTTTCTTT
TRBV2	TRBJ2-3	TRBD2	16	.	CASLLAGGWGTDTQYF	TGTGCCAGCTTGCTAGCGGGGGGGTGGGGCACAGATACGCAGTATTTT
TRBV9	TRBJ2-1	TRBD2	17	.	CASSVSPGLAGVHEQFF	TGTGCCAGCAGCGTAAGTCCGGGACTAGCGGGAGTGCATGAGCAGTTCTTC
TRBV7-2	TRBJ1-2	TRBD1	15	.	CASSSGQGEFDGYTF	TGTGCCAGCAGCTCGGGACAGGGGGAGTTCGATGGCTACACCTTC
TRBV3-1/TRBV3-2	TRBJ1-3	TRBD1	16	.	CASSQVRTGFGNTIYF	TGTGCCAGCAGCCAAGTGCGGACAGGGTTCGGAAACACCATATATTTT
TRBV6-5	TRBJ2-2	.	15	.	CASSRGTPNTGELFF	TGTGCCAGCAGTAGAGGGACACCGAACACCGGGGAGCTGTTTTTT
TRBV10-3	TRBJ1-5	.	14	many	CAIGGNMSNQPQHF	TGTGCCATCGGCGGGAATATGAGCAATCAGCCCCAGCATTTT
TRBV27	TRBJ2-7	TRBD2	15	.	CASSQRLAGSYEQYF	TGTGCCAGCAGTCAACGACTAGCGGGAAGCTACGAGCAGTACTTC
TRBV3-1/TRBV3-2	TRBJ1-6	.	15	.	CASSQEGRRGSPLHF	TGTGCCAGCAGCCAAGAGGGAAGAAGGGGCTCACCCCTCCACTTT
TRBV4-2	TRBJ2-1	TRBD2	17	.	CASSQDGRASGVGEQFF	TGTGCCAGCAGCCAAGATGGGAGGGCTAGCGGGGTTGGAGAGCAGTTCTTC
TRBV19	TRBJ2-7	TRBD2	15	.	CASSTGLAGRYEQYF	TGTGCCAGTAGTACCGGACTAGCGGGACGATACGAGCAGTACTTC
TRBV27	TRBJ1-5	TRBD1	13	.	CASRGTGDQPQHF	TGTGCCAGCAGGGGGACAGGGGATCAGCCCCAGCATTTT
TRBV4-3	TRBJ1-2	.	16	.	CASSPFWAGWYDGYTF	TGCGCCAGCAGCCCGTTTTGGGCAGGGTGGTACGATGGCTACACCTTC